Sequencing of this T cell receptor (beta chain) was carried out in a study of T cell responses to AZD1222 COVID-19 vaccine. The study's findings and limits: Mostly white British, mostly female donors; authors suggested clonal diversity may be underestimated. Reportedly, nearly half of unique spike TCRs recognized epitopes outside B.1.351/B.1.1.7 mutations.

Sequencing was performed with immunoSEQ multiplex PCR; in TCRdb, only in-frame clones are kept and a portion is missing. This sample has 99,000 or so clones; around 91% occur once, and the top ten carry approximately 19%. There are 14 residues in the CDR3. V gave up 5 bases and J gave up 13 bases, with 20 bases separating them. Germline V CDR1 and CDR2: LNHDA, SQIVND (reference sequence). This clone was counted only a few times. Its target is not known. The sequences come from peripheral blood, collected on day 0 of AZD1222 vaccination. The origin of this receptor is an adult in good health. The chain uses TRBV19 and TRBJ1-4; D gene uncertain. The CDR3 loop is CASSYSPGEERLFF. In nucleotides, the CDR3 is TGTGCCAGTAGTTACTCTCCCGGGGAAGAGAGACTGTTTTTT.